These 15 T cell receptor beta chains originate from one sample sequenced in a study of blood T cell repertoires in COVID-19. Clones were sequenced by immunoSEQ multiplex PCR, and TCRdb holds only the in-frame ones, with some missing. The sample comprises 200,000 to 250,000 clones, roughly 89% of which are singletons, and about 14% rests with the top ten. The specimen was PBMCs or T cells enriched from blood (not recorded which). The source is a man younger than 40 who had been exposed to COVID-19.

V and J are TRBV7-2 and TRBJ1-1; D ambiguous. Trimming removed 0 bases at V and 5 bases at J, with 7 bases between. The length of the CDR3 is 13 residues. Germline V lookup: CDR1 SGHTA, CDR2 FQGNSA. The DNA of the CDR3 is TGTGCCAGCAGCTTAGCTGGGAGGACTGAAGCTTTCTTT. It translates to CASSLAGRTEAFF.

The CDR3 loop reads CASSLPINDRNTGELFF. In DNA form, the CDR3 reads TGTGCCAGCAGTTTACCCATAAATGACAGAAACACCGGGGAGCTGTTTTTT. The chain is built from TRBV27 and TRBJ2-2, with D possibly matching TRBD1 (5 bases). This CDR3 has 17 amino acids. Germline values: CDR1 MNHEY, CDR2 SMNVEV (reference sequence). V was trimmed by 2 bases and J by 2 bases, leaving 15 bases between them.

The chain uses TRBV11-3 and TRBJ1-3; tentatively, D is TRBD1 (5 bases). Deletions cut 5 bases from V and 2 bases from J, with 19 bases between. The CDR3 sequence is 17 residues long. Per germline, CDR1 SGHNT and CDR2 YENEEA. The CDR3 bases are TGTGCCAGCAGCACCCTGACAGTCCCCGTCCCTGGAAACACCATATATTTT. The encoded protein is CASSTLTVPVPGNTIYF.

This clone is deemed medium-sized (0.01 to 0.1%). The CDR3 region is CASSPPQSSTEAFF. The CDR3 nucleotides read TGTGCCAGCTCACCCCCACAGTCGTCTACTGAAGCTTTCTTT. The chain carries TRBV18 and TRBJ1-1; D is undetermined. V was trimmed by 3 bases and J by 5 bases, leaving 13 bases between them. Germline V gene lookup returns CDR1 KGHSH and CDR2 LQKENI. There are 14 residues in the CDR3.

This chain links TRBV7-2 with TRBJ1-6; 10 bases align to TRBD1. J lost 7 bases, V lost 4 bases, and 4 bases had no gene match. The CDR3 sequence is 15 residues long. The germline gives CDR1 SGHTA, CDR2 FQGNSA. CDR3 bases: TGTGCCAGCAGCTCCAGGACAGGGGGAAATTCACCCCTCCACTTT. This codes for CASSSRTGGNSPLHF.

The gene calls are TRBV7-5 and TRBJ2-1; whether TRBD2, the table's D call, matches the DNA was not checked. TRBV7-5 is an annotated pseudogene. The CDR3 totals 14 residues. As DNA, the CDR3 is TGTGTCAGAAGCTTTCTAGGTGTGGTGAATGAGCAGTTCTTC. This encodes CVRSFLGVVNEQFF.

The chain combines TRBV5-1 with TRBJ2-1; 9 bases align to TRBD1. V lost 0 bases and J lost 8; bases outside the gene matches: 12. Germline V gives CDR1 SGHRS, CDR2 YFSETQ. CDR3 length: 17 amino acids. The DNA for the CDR3 is TGCGCCAGCAGCTTGGCCCCACAGGGGGCGGGTGGGGATGAGCAGTTCTTC. Translation: CASSLAPQGAGGDEQFF.

With respect to this clone: Distinct nucleotide sequences in the sample also encode this CDR3. This sequence joins TRBV5-1 and TRBJ2-5; TRBD2 matches at 9 bases. Trimming took 0 bases from V and 3 from J; bases not matched to a gene: 3. The CDR3 covers 15 residues. Germline values: CDR1 SGHRS, CDR2 YFSETQ. The CDR3 DNA is TGCGCCAGCAGCTTGGGGCGGGGGGGAGAAGAGACCCAGTACTTC. It translates to CASSLGRGGEETQYF.

The chain couples TRBV10-2 to TRBJ2-5; TRBD2 might be the D (6 bases). V dropped 0 bases and J dropped 5 bases, with 19 bases sitting between them. Germline CDR1 reads WSHSY; CDR2 reads SAAADI. The CDR3 extends over 17 amino acids. The CDR3 reads CASSESNRAPAGETQYF. CDR3 bases: TGCGCCAGCAGTGAGTCGAATCGGGCCCCGGCGGGGGAGACCCAGTACTTC.

This clone showed up just once. The chain employs TRBV19 and TRBJ2-7, with 7 bases matching TRBD2. In germline, CDR1 is LNHDA, CDR2 SQIVND (reference sequence). V shed 5 bases and J 2 bases; nucleotides not matched to a gene: 9. There are 15 residues in the CDR3. The chain's CDR3 is CASSPSGRGPYEQYF. The CDR3 nucleotides are TGTGCCAGTAGTCCTAGCGGTCGTGGCCCCTACGAGCAGTACTTC.

The rearrangement joins TRBV5-5 to TRBJ2-7; 10 positions match TRBD2. Germline loops: CDR1 SGHKS, CDR2 YYEKEE (reference sequence). This CDR3 region has 13 residues. V lost 7 bases and J lost 4; bases outside the gene matches: 5. The CDR3 DNA follows: TGTGCCAGCGCAAAGCGGGGGGGATACGAGCAGTACTTC. This codes for CASAKRGGYEQYF.

V usage is TRBV18 and J usage is TRBJ2-3, with 8 bases that match TRBD2. The CDR3 contains 17 residues. The germline gives CDR1 KGHSH, CDR2 LQKENI. V lost 1 base to trimming and J lost 2 bases; unmatched junction nucleotides: 8. The CDR3 sequence is CASSPRLMRGATDTQYF. The CDR3 nucleotides read TGTGCCAGCTCACCACGGCTTATGCGGGGGGCCACAGATACGCAGTATTTT.

The chain links TRBV3-1 (or the pseudogene TRBV3-2) to TRBJ2-3; D is possibly TRBD1 (5 bases). The germline CDR1 and CDR2 sequences are LGHDT and YNNKEL (reference sequence). CDR3 length: 14 amino acids. The germline V and J ends were trimmed by 10 bases and 0 bases, with 14 bases remaining between them. The DNA of the CDR3 is TGTGCCACCCGGCAGGGCCCGAGCACAGATACGCAGTATTTT. This encodes CATRQGPSTDTQYF.

V gene TRBV3-1 (or the pseudogene TRBV3-2) combines with J gene TRBJ1-1, with TRBD1 matching over 10 bases. Losses at the gene ends were 3 bases for V and 10 bases for J; bases not matched to a gene: 17. Germline CDR1 LGHDT, CDR2 YNNKEL (reference sequence). CDR3 size: 17 residues. The CDR3, as DNA: TGTGCCAGCAGCCACCCAAGAGGGACAGGGGCCCAGTTGGCAGCTTTCTTT. Amino acids: CASSHPRGTGAQLAAFF.

V usage is TRBV25-1 and J usage is TRBJ1-2; D is uncertain. Trimming took 1 base from V and 5 from J, leaving 17 bases between them. The V gene's germline CDR1 is MGHDK and CDR2 SYGVNS. The CDR3 covers 16 residues. The CDR3 DNA sequence: TGTGCCAGCAGTGAATTAATCGCAGCCCCGGGGTATGGCTACACCTTC. Translating it yields CASSELIAAPGYGYTF.